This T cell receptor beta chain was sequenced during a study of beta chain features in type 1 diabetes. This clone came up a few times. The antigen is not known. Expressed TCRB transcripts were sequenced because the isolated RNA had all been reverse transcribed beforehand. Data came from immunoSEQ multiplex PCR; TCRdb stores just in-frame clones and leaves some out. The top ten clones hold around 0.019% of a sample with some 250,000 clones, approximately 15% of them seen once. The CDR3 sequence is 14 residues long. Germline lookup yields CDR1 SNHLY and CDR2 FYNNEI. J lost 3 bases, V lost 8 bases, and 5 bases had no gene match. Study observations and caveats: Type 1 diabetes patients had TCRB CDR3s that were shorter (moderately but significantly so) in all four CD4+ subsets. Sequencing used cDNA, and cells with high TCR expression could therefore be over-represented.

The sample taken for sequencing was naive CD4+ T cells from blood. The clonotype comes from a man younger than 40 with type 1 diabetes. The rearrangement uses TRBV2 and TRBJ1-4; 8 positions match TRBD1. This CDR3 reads CASRSTGANEKLFF. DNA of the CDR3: TGTGCCAGCCGATCGACAGGGGCTAATGAAAAACTGTTTTTT.